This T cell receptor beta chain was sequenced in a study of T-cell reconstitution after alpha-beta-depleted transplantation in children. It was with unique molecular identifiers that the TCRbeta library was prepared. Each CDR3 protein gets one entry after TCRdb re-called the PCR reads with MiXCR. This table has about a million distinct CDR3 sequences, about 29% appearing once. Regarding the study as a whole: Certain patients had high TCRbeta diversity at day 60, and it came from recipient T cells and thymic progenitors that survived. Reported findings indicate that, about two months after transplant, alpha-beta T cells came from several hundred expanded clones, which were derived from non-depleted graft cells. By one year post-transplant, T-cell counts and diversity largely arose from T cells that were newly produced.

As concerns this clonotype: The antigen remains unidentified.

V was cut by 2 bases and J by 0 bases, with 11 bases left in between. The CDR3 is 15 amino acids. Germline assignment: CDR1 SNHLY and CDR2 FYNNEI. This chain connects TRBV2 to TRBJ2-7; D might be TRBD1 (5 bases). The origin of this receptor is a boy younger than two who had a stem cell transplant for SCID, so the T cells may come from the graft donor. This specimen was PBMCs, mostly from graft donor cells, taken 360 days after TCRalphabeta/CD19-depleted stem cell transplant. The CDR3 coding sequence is TGTGCCAGCAGTGAACACAGGCCGGACTCCTACGAGCAGTACTTC. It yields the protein CASSEHRPDSYEQYF.